The 13 T cell receptor delta chains reported below all come from one sample, sequenced in a study of Vδ1+ human thymocytes. Study observations and caveats: In the thymus, TRG and TRD repertoires looked highly polyclonal with Gaussian CDR3 lengths.

RNA was extracted from the cells and then reverse transcribed. Pooled V-gene forward primers with one constant-region reverse primer generated the CDR3 amplicons by multiplex PCR. TCRdb redid clone calling on the multiplex PCR reads using CATT. Of roughly 50,000 delta-chain clones in the sample, roughly 15% were seen once. For these receptors, no antigen is known. Source material: Vdelta1+ gamma-delta thymocytes from the thymus. Documented subset: FACS-sorted CD3+ TCRalphabeta- TCRVdelta1+ TCRVdelta2- thymocytes. The receptors here all came from a boy in the first two years of life who had congenital heart surgery.

The chain joins TRDV1 to TRDJ1, with 7 bases that match TRDD3. V shed 5 bases, J shed 0 bases, and the junction held 12 bases outside the gene matches. CDR1 is TSWWSYY and CDR2 is QGS in the germline V gene. The CDR3 totals 17 residues. The CDR3 nucleotides read TGTGCTCTTGGGCCAAATCCGCTGGGGGTTTACACCGATAAACTCATCTTT. This translates into CALGPNPLGVYTDKLIF.

This clone was recorded a few times. The chain carries TRDV2 and TRDJ1, with 7 bases lining up with TRDD2. Germline loops: CDR1 GEAIGNYY, CDR2 EKD. V gave up 0 bases and J gave up 4 bases; unmatched junction bases: 25. The CDR3 is 21 amino acids. The CDR3, as DNA: TGTGCCTGTGACACCGTCTTCCTAGGCTTCTGGTCCCTAACCTTTCACGATAAACTCATCTTT. This sequence encodes CACDTVFLGFWSLTFHDKLIF.

The chain carries TRDV1 and TRDJ1, with 13 nucleotides matching TRDD3. J lost 5 bases, V lost 8 bases, and 17 bases had no gene match. Germline CDR1 TSWWSYY, CDR2 QGS. This CDR3 comprises 18 residues. CDR3 protein: CALRPQLDWGIRGDKLIF. DNA of the CDR3: TGTGCTCTTAGGCCCCAACTAGACTGGGGGATACGCGGGGATAAACTCATCTTT.

There are a few counts of this clone. The rearrangement links TRDV1 to TRDJ1; 8 bases fit TRDD3. Trimming at V came to 2 bases and at J to 1 base, leaving 18 bases not matched to a gene. CDR3 length equals 20 residues. Germline lookup yields CDR1 TSWWSYY and CDR2 QGS. CDR3 in DNA: TGTGCTCTTGGGGAATCGGGCTTCTCCAACTGGGGGGCACCCACCGATAAACTCATCTTT. Translated, it gives CALGESGFSNWGAPTDKLIF.

The rearrangement uses TRDV1 and TRDJ1; D unresolved. The germline V gene has CDR1 TSWWSYY and CDR2 QGS. This CDR3 has 16 residues. With 4 bases removed from V and 4 bases from J, the gap between germline ends came to 19 bases. Written as DNA, the CDR3 is TGTGCTCTTGGGGGATTCGTTCGGCATACCTACGATAAACTCATCTTT. Protein product: CALGGFVRHTYDKLIF.

This clone was seen more than once but under ten times. No DNA is shown, since the ends of the CDR3 on it are uncertain; the CDR3 is the one TCRdb lists. This sequence joins TRAV29/DV5 and TRDJ1; the listed D gene, TRDD3, was not tested against the DNA. Germline V gene data show CDR1 as NSMFDY and CDR2 as ISSIKDK. The CDR3 numbers 26 amino acids, ends counted. CDR3 sequence: CSVLLCSKFDSYSPSTGGYIVDKLIF.

This clone was counted a few times. This chain joins TRDV1 and TRDJ1, with TRDD3 matching 10 bases. CDR3 length equals 15 residues. Losses at the gene ends were 10 bases for V and 0 bases for J; bases not matched to a gene: 8. The germline gives CDR1 TSWWSYY, CDR2 QGS. The CDR3 protein is CAHRGIRPYTDKLIF. The CDR3 bases are TGTGCTCACCGGGGGATACGCCCGTACACCGATAAACTCATCTTT.

This clone was observed a handful of times. The chain recombines TRDV1 with TRDJ1; TRDD3 matches at 9 bases. CDR1 is TSWWSYY and CDR2 is QGS in the germline V gene. The CDR3 totals 26 residues. The V segment lost 0 bases and the J segment 0 bases; nucleotides outside the gene matches: 32. This CDR3 is CALGELFPTSATGGHTPAAYTDKLIF. CDR3 in DNA: TGTGCTCTTGGGGAACTATTCCCTACTTCAGCTACTGGGGGACACACCCCGGCGGCGTACACCGATAAACTCATCTTT.

This clone was observed a few times. This chain links TRDV1 with TRDJ1; no reliable D call. Looked up from germline, CDR1 is TSWWSYY and CDR2 is QGS. V lost 2 bases to trimming and J lost 3 bases, with 19 bases between them. This CDR3 contains 17 residues. CDR3 bases: TGTGCTCTTGGGGAAGCATTCATCCATTTATCCCCCGATAAACTCATCTTT. As protein: CALGEAFIHLSPDKLIF.

The chain links TRDV1 to TRDJ1, with TRDD2 matching over 7 bases. CDR1 is TSWWSYY and CDR2 is QGS in the germline V gene. This CDR3 has 15 amino acids. V shed 0 bases and J 4 bases; nucleotides not matched to a gene: 5. The CDR3 coding sequence is TGTGCTCTTGGGGAACTTTCCTACCCGAACGATAAACTCATCTTT. It specifies CALGELSYPNDKLIF.

This clone was picked up a small number of times. V gene TRDV1 combines with J gene TRDJ1, with 9 nucleotides matching TRDD3. The CDR3 consists of 17 residues. The germline CDR1 and CDR2 sequences are TSWWSYY and QGS. Trimming removed 1 base from V and 4 bases from J; junction bases left unmatched: 10. The CDR3, as DNA: TGTGCTCTTGGGGAACCCGACTGGGGGACACGAGACGATAAACTCATCTTT. Protein: CALGEPDWGTRDDKLIF.

The chain links TRDV1 to TRDJ1, with 13 nucleotides matching TRDD3. From germline, CDR1 is TSWWSYY and CDR2 QGS. Trimming cost V 4 bases and J 0 bases; bases outside gene matches: 41. The CDR3 runs 29 residues. The CDR3 loop is CALGGKSLRSTGGYATPAASPPYTDKLIF. CDR3 nucleotides: TGTGCTCTTGGGGGAAAATCCCTACGCAGTACTGGGGGATACGCGACACCGGCAGCGAGCCCGCCGTACACCGATAAACTCATCTTT.

This chain uses TRDV1 with TRDJ1; 8 positions match TRDD3. The J segment lost 0 bases and the V segment lost 1 base, leaving 19 bases of the junction unmatched. This CDR3 is 21 amino acids long. CDR1 TSWWSYY and CDR2 QGS come from the germline V gene. The CDR3 nucleotides read TGTGCTCTTGGGGAACGGGGTAACCTCCGACTGGGGGCCCTGTACACCGATAAACTCATCTTT. This sequence encodes CALGERGNLRLGALYTDKLIF.